These T cell receptor beta chains were read from a single sample in a study of CD8+CD57+ T cells in acquired aplastic anemia. Each CDR3 protein is one row after TCRdb ran MiXCR on the reads. The data show 200,000 to 250,000 distinct CDR3 sequences, over 60% seen once. The sequencing input was sorted CD4+, CD8+, or CD8+CD57+ T cells (not recorded which) from PBMCs. The origin of the receptors is a human donor in good health. Both conserved end residues are part of each CDR3. A D gene is named only where the DNA matches it firmly. Clone sizes are given selectively: once, few, many, or a class where the clone is expanded.

j_call: TRBJ2-1; d_call: TRBD2; v_call: TRBV19; clone_size: many; cdr3_aa: CASSIGLAGLNEQFF; cdr3_nt: TGTGCCAGTAGTATAGGACTAGCGGGGTTGAATGAGCAGTTCTTC
j_call: TRBJ2-3; d_call: NA; v_call: TRBV20-1; clone_size: few; cdr3_aa: CSAGRSTDTQYF; cdr3_nt: TGCAGTGCGGGACGGAGCACAGATACGCAGTATTTT
j_call: TRBJ2-1; d_call: TRBD2; v_call: TRBV6-4; clone_size: many; cdr3_aa: CASSDERTSGVPNEQFF; cdr3_nt: TGTGCCAGCAGTGACGAGCGGACTAGCGGGGTTCCCAATGAGCAGTTCTTC
j_call: TRBJ2-5; d_call: TRBD2; v_call: TRBV5-5; clone_size: NA; cdr3_aa: CASSFLGGVLETQYF; cdr3_nt: TGTGCCAGCAGCTTTTTGGGAGGGGTGTTAGAGACCCAGTACTTC
j_call: TRBJ1-5; d_call: NA; v_call: TRBV7-9; clone_size: NA; cdr3_aa: CASTDPKGDQPQHF; cdr3_nt: TGTGCCAGCACCGACCCCAAGGGAGATCAGCCCCAGCATTTT
j_call: TRBJ1-2; d_call: NA; v_call: TRBV20-1; clone_size: few; cdr3_aa: CSASRGNEDGYTF; cdr3_nt: TGCAGTGCTAGTCGGGGAAATGAGGATGGCTACACCTTC
j_call: TRBJ2-7; d_call: NA; v_call: TRBV6-5; clone_size: NA; cdr3_aa: CASSFRSEFWEQYF; cdr3_nt: TGTGCCAGCAGTTTCAGGTCCGAGTTTTGGGAGCAGTACTTC
j_call: TRBJ1-5; d_call: NA; v_call: TRBV2; clone_size: NA; cdr3_aa: CASRYRESSNQPQHF; cdr3_nt: TGTGCCAGCAGGTACAGGGAGTCTAGCAATCAGCCCCAGCATTTT
j_call: TRBJ1-1; d_call: NA; v_call: TRBV20-1; clone_size: NA; cdr3_aa: CSAKSGLTEAFF; cdr3_nt: TGCAGTGCCAAGAGTGGGCTCACTGAAGCTTTCTTT
j_call: TRBJ2-7; d_call: NA; v_call: TRBV15; clone_size: NA; cdr3_aa: CATSRALGRGSKHEQYF; cdr3_nt: TGTGCCACCAGCAGAGCCCTAGGTCGGGGGTCAAAGCACGAGCAGTACTTC
j_call: TRBJ1-1; d_call: TRBD1; v_call: TRBV27; clone_size: NA; cdr3_aa: CASSAISGGWTEAFF; cdr3_nt: TGTGCCAGCAGTGCAATCTCAGGGGGCTGGACTGAAGCTTTCTTT
j_call: TRBJ1-1; d_call: NA; v_call: TRBV7-2; clone_size: NA; cdr3_aa: CASSSAAGEGVTEAFF; cdr3_nt: TGTGCCAGCAGCTCAGCGGCAGGAGAAGGCGTTACTGAAGCTTTCTTT
j_call: TRBJ2-3; d_call: TRBD1; v_call: TRBV6-5; clone_size: many; cdr3_aa: CASSQTTGTLPDTQYF; cdr3_nt: TGTGCCAGCAGTCAGACGACAGGGACCCTTCCAGATACGCAGTATTTT
j_call: TRBJ2-7; d_call: NA; v_call: TRBV2; clone_size: NA; cdr3_aa: CASSQDPGNYEQYF; cdr3_nt: TGCGCCAGCAGCCAAGATCCGGGCAACTACGAGCAGTACTTC
j_call: TRBJ1-6; d_call: NA; v_call: TRBV7-2; clone_size: NA; cdr3_aa: CASSQEGRPGPYNSPLHF; cdr3_nt: TGTGCCAGCAGCCAAGAAGGCAGGCCAGGCCCCTATAATTCACCCCTCCACTTT
j_call: TRBJ2-1; d_call: TRBD1; v_call: TRBV10-3; clone_size: NA; cdr3_aa: CAISMTGADNEQFF; cdr3_nt: TGCGCCATCAGTATGACAGGGGCGGACAATGAGCAGTTCTTC
j_call: TRBJ1-1; d_call: TRBD1; v_call: TRBV27; clone_size: few; cdr3_aa: CASSFGTGRNTEAFF; cdr3_nt: TGTGCCAGCAGTTTTGGGACAGGGAGGAACACTGAAGCTTTCTTT
j_call: TRBJ2-7; d_call: TRBD1; v_call: TRBV29-1; clone_size: NA; cdr3_aa: CSVEGQGGNEQYF; cdr3_nt: TGCAGCGTAGAAGGACAGGGGGGTAACGAGCAGTACTTC
j_call: TRBJ2-7; d_call: NA; v_call: TRBV7-8; clone_size: NA; cdr3_aa: CASKGVEQYF; cdr3_nt: TGTGCCAGCAAAGGGGTCGAGCAGTACTTC
j_call: TRBJ2-3; d_call: TRBD2; v_call: TRBV15; clone_size: NA; cdr3_aa: CATSRQTSGSSTDTQYF; cdr3_nt: TGTGCCACCAGCAGGCAAACTAGCGGGAGTAGCACAGATACGCAGTATTTT
j_call: TRBJ2-1; d_call: NA; v_call: TRBV15; clone_size: NA; cdr3_aa: CATSRDQAYPNEQFF; cdr3_nt: TGTGCCACCAGCAGAGATCAGGCTTACCCCAATGAGCAGTTCTTC
j_call: TRBJ1-2; d_call: NA; v_call: TRBV6-5; clone_size: NA; cdr3_aa: CASSYSGGRYGYTF; cdr3_nt: TGTGCCAGCAGTTACTCGGGGGGACGCTATGGCTACACCTTC
j_call: TRBJ2-7; d_call: NA; v_call: TRBV7-3; clone_size: NA; cdr3_aa: CASSSPRDPEQYF; cdr3_nt: TGTGCCAGCAGCTCCCCCCGGGATCCAGAGCAGTACTTC
j_call: TRBJ1-1; d_call: NA; v_call: TRBV2; clone_size: NA; cdr3_aa: CASSVRRDVNTEAFF; cdr3_nt: TGTGCCAGCAGTGTTCGCCGGGACGTCAACACTGAAGCTTTCTTT
j_call: TRBJ2-3; d_call: NA; v_call: TRBV7-8; clone_size: NA; cdr3_aa: CASSPPERSTDTQYF; cdr3_nt: TGCGCCAGCAGCCCCCCGGAGCGAAGCACAGATACGCAGTATTTT
j_call: TRBJ1-3; d_call: TRBD1; v_call: TRBV15; clone_size: medium-sized; cdr3_aa: CATSRDRDPGNTIYF; cdr3_nt: TGTGCCACCAGCAGGGACAGGGACCCTGGAAACACCATATATTTT
j_call: TRBJ1-2; d_call: TRBD1; v_call: TRBV9; clone_size: NA; cdr3_aa: CASSVGQGGAYGYTF; cdr3_nt: TGTGCCAGCAGCGTCGGACAGGGTGGTGCCTATGGCTACACCTTC
j_call: TRBJ2-7; d_call: TRBD2; v_call: TRBV29-1; clone_size: NA; cdr3_aa: CSARLAGHLEQYF; cdr3_nt: TGCAGCGCCAGACTAGCGGGACACCTTGAGCAGTACTTC
j_call: TRBJ1-4; d_call: NA; v_call: TRBV4-1; clone_size: NA; cdr3_aa: CASSQEQTDANTEKLFF; cdr3_nt: TGCGCCAGCAGCCAAGAACAGACAGATGCGAACACTGAAAAACTGTTTTTT
j_call: TRBJ1-4; d_call: NA; v_call: TRBV4-3; clone_size: many; cdr3_aa: CASSQDRDMGNEKLFF; cdr3_nt: TGCGCCAGCAGCCAAGATAGGGACATGGGAAATGAAAAACTGTTTTTT
j_call: TRBJ2-3; d_call: NA; v_call: TRBV5-6; clone_size: NA; cdr3_aa: CASLGGRRSTDTQYF; cdr3_nt: TGTGCCAGCCTCGGGGGCCGCCGCAGCACAGATACGCAGTATTTT
j_call: TRBJ2-7; d_call: NA; v_call: TRBV7-2; clone_size: NA; cdr3_aa: CASSLVGTSYEQYF; cdr3_nt: TGTGCCAGCAGCTTAGTGGGGACCTCCTACGAGCAGTACTTC
j_call: TRBJ2-1; d_call: TRBD2; v_call: TRBV29-1; clone_size: many; cdr3_aa: CSVEGLALAGVSYNEQFF; cdr3_nt: TGCAGCGTTGAAGGGCTTGCGCTAGCGGGAGTTTCCTACAATGAGCAGTTCTTC
j_call: TRBJ2-5; d_call: NA; v_call: TRBV25-1; clone_size: NA; cdr3_aa: CASSDALRGQDKETQYF; cdr3_nt: TGTGCCAGCAGTGACGCCCTCCGGGGACAAGATAAAGAGACCCAGTACTTC
j_call: TRBJ2-7; d_call: TRBD1; v_call: TRBV19; clone_size: NA; cdr3_aa: CASSVRDSDYEQYF; cdr3_nt: TGTGCCAGTAGTGTCCGGGACAGTGACTACGAGCAGTACTTC
j_call: TRBJ2-2; d_call: NA; v_call: TRBV7-9; clone_size: NA; cdr3_aa: CASSSPTRLNTGELFF; cdr3_nt: TGTGCCAGCAGCTCCCCGACTAGGTTGAACACCGGGGAGCTGTTTTTT
j_call: TRBJ2-7; d_call: TRBD1; v_call: TRBV12-3/TRBV12-4; clone_size: NA; cdr3_aa: CASRRQGVYEQYF; cdr3_nt: TGTGCCAGCAGACGACAGGGGGTCTACGAGCAGTACTTC
j_call: TRBJ2-1; d_call: TRBD2; v_call: TRBV30; clone_size: NA; cdr3_aa: CAWSSLAGEIDEQFF; cdr3_nt: TGTGCCTGGAGTTCCCTAGCGGGAGAGATAGATGAGCAGTTCTTC
j_call: TRBJ1-5; d_call: NA; v_call: TRBV7-9; clone_size: many; cdr3_aa: CASTLAGGESNQPQHF; cdr3_nt: TGTGCCAGCACCCTAGCGGGGGGGGAGAGCAATCAGCCCCAGCATTTT
j_call: TRBJ2-1; d_call: NA; v_call: TRBV20-1; clone_size: NA; cdr3_aa: CSARVGDTQYNEQFF; cdr3_nt: TGCAGTGCTAGAGTGGGCGATACGCAGTACAATGAGCAGTTCTTC
j_call: TRBJ2-1; d_call: TRBD2; v_call: TRBV5-6; clone_size: NA; cdr3_aa: CASSYLAASPYNEQFF; cdr3_nt: TGTGCCAGCAGCTACCTAGCGGCTAGCCCCTACAATGAGCAGTTCTTC
j_call: TRBJ1-6; d_call: TRBD1; v_call: TRBV12-3/TRBV12-4; clone_size: NA; cdr3_aa: CASRQGPSPLHF; cdr3_nt: TGTGCCAGTAGACAGGGGCCTTCACCCCTCCACTTT
j_call: TRBJ2-3; d_call: NA; v_call: TRBV7-9; clone_size: many; cdr3_aa: CASLLQGPDTQYF; cdr3_nt: TGTGCCAGCCTCTTACAGGGCCCAGATACGCAGTATTTT
j_call: TRBJ1-5; d_call: NA; v_call: TRBV7-9; clone_size: NA; cdr3_aa: CASSWQQSNQPQHF; cdr3_nt: TGTGCCAGCAGCTGGCAACAGAGTAATCAGCCCCAGCATTTT
j_call: TRBJ1-1; d_call: TRBD1; v_call: TRBV7-9; clone_size: few; cdr3_aa: CASSRRGTEAFF; cdr3_nt: TGTGCCAGCAGCCGCAGGGGGACTGAAGCTTTCTTT